The source of this T cell receptor (beta chain) is a study of T cells in Graves' hyperthyroidism and ophthalmopathy. Across the study: Peripheral blood draws took place at initial diagnosis, ahead of any treatment. Study-level findings and limits: Ophthalmopathy and stable hyperthyroidism were told apart by a 13 V-J model.

This clonotype was recorded many times. Its specificity is not known. Exclusion of patients followed from uncontrolled infection, other autoimmune disease, pregnancy or lactation. The germline CDR1 and CDR2 sequences are PRHDT and FYEKMQ (reference sequence). Trimming removed 5 bases at V and 8 bases at J, with 13 bases between. This CDR3 comprises 13 residues. Amplified TCR beta CDR3 regions came from RNA transcripts. HTBI primers were employed in a first-round RT-PCR of the TCR CDR3. A single record per CDR3 protein comes from TCRdb applying MiXCR to the multiplex PCR reads. The sample holds more than 350,000 distinct CDR3 sequences; about 16% are singletons and the top ten take roughly a fifth.

Specimen: blood. The V gene is TRBV13, the J gene TRBJ2-4; the D gene could be TRBD1 or TRBD2 (6 bases each). The receptor's source is a woman in her fifties or sixties with Graves' ophthalmopathy. The CDR3 reads CASSPRRGDIQYF. The CDR3 bases are TGTGCCAGCAGCCCCCGGAGGGGGGACATTCAGTACTTC.